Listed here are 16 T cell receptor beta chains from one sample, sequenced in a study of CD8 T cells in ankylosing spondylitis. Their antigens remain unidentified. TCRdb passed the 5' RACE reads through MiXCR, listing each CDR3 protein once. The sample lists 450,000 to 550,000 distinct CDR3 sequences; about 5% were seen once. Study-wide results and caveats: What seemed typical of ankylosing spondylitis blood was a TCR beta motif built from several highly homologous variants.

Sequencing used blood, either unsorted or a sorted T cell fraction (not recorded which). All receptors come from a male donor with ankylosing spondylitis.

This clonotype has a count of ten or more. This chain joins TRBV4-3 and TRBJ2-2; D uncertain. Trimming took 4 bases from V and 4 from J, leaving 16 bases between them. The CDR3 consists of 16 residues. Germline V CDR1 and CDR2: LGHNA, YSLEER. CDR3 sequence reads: CASSLGPAHGTGELFF. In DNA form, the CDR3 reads TGCGCCAGCAGCCTTGGGCCGGCTCATGGCACCGGGGAGCTGTTTTTT.

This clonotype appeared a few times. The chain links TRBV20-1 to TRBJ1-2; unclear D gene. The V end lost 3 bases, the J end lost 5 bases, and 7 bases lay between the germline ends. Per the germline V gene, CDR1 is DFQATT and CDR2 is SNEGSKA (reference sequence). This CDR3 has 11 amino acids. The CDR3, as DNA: TGCAGTGCTAGGTCTGGGTATGGCTACACCTTC. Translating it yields CSARSGYGYTF.

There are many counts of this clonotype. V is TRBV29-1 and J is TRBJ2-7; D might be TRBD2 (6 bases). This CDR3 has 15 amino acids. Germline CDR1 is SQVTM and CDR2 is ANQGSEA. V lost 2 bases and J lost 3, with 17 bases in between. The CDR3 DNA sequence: TGCAGCGTTGAAAGGGCCGGGCAGGGAGGCTACGAGCAGTACTTC. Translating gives CSVERAGQGGYEQYF.

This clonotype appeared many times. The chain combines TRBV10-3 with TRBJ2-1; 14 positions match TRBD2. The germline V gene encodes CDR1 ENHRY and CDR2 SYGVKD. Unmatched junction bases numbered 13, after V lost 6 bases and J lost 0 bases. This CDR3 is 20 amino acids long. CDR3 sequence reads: CAIRTSLGLAGESSYNEQFF. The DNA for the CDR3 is TGTGCCATCAGAACGTCGTTGGGACTAGCGGGAGAGAGCTCCTACAATGAGCAGTTCTTC.

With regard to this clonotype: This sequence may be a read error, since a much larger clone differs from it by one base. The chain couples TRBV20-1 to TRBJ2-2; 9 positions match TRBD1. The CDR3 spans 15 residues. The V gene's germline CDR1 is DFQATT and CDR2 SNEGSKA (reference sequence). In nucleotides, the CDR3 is TGCGGTGCTAGGGTAGGGACAGGGAGAACCGGGGAGCTGTTTTTT. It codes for CGARVGTGRTGELFF.

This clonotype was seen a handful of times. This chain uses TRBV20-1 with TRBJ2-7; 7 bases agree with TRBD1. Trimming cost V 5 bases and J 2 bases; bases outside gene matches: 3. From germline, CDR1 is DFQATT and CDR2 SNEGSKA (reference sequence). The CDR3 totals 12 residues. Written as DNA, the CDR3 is TGCAGTGCTCACAGGGGACCCTACGAGCAGTACTTC. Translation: CSAHRGPYEQYF.

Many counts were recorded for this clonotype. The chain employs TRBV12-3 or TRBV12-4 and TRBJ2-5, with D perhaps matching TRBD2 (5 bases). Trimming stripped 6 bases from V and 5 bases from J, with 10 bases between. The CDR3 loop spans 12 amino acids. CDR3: CASSRDSETQYF. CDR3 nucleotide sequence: TGTGCCAGCAGCCGGGATTCGGAGACCCAGTACTTC.

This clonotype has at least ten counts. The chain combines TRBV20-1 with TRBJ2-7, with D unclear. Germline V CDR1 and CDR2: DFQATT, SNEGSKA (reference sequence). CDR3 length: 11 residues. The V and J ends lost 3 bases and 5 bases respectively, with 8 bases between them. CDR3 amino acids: CSASWGHEQYF. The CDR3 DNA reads TGCAGTGCTAGTTGGGGTCACGAGCAGTACTTC.

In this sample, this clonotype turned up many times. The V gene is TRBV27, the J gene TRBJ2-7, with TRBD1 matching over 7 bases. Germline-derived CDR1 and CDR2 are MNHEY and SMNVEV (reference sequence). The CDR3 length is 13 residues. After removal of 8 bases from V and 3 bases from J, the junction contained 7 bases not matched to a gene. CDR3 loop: CASGGQVNYEQYF. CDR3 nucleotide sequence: TGTGCCAGCGGCGGACAGGTAAACTACGAGCAGTACTTC.

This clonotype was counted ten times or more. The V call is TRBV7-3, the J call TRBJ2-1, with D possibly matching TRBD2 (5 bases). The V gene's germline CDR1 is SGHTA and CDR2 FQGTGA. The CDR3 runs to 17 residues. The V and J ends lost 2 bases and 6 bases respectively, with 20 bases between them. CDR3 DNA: TGTGCCAGCAGCTTATCGATCCGGCGGGTCCCTCTCAATGAGCAGTTCTTC. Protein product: CASSLSIRRVPLNEQFF.

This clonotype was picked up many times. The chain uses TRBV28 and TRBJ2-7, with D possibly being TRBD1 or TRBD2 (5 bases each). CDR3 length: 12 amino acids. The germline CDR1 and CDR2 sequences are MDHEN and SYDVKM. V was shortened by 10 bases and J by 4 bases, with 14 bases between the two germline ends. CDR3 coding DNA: TGTGCCACATGGGACGGCAGTTACGAGCAGTACTTC. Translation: CATWDGSYEQYF.

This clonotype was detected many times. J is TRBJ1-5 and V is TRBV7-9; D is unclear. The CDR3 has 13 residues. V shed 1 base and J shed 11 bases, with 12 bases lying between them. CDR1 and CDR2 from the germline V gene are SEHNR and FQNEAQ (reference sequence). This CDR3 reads CASSLDSPRAQHF. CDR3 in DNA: TGTGCCAGCAGCTTAGACAGCCCAAGGGCCCAGCATTTT.

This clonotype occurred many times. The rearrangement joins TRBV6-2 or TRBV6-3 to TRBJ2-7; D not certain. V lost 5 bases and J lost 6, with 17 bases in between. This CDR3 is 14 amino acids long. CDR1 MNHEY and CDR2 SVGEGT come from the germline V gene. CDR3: CASSRPRTAGEQYF. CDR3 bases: TGTGCCAGCAGTCGACCCCGAACCGCTGGCGAGCAGTACTTC.

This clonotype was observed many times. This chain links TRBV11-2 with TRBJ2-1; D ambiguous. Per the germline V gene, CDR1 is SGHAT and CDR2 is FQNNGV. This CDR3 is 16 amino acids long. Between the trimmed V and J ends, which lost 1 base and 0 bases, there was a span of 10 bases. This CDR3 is CASSLGGRNSYNEQFF. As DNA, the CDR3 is TGTGCCAGCAGCTTAGGTGGCAGGAACTCCTACAATGAGCAGTTCTTC.

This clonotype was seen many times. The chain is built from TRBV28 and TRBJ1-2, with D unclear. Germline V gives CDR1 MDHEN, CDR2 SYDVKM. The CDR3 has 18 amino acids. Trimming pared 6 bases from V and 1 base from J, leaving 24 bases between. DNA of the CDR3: TGTGCCAGCAGCCCGAAGTCCCGGACGGAGAGACTTAACTATGGCTACACCTTC. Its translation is CASSPKSRTERLNYGYTF.

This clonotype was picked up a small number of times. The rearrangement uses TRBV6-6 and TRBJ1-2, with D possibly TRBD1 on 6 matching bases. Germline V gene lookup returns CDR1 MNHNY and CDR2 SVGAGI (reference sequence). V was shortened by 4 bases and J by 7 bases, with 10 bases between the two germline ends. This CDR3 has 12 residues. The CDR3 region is CASSSEGVGYTF. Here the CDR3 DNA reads TGTGCCAGCAGTTCGGAGGGGGTTGGCTACACCTTC.